This is a list of T cell receptor beta chains from one sample in a study of T-cell reconstitution after alpha-beta-depleted transplantation in children. TCRdb called the PCR reads again in MiXCR, with one record for every CDR3 protein. The table includes over 400,000 distinct CDR3 sequences, roughly an eighth detected once. Sample: PBMCs from the stem cell graft donor, taken from the stem cell graft. Receptors originate from a human donor who donated a stem cell graft to a child with combined immunodeficiency. Each CDR3 is given with its conserved first and last residue. D genes are given only for firm matches. Expanded clones are given a class, and other clones once, few, many or no size at all.

v_gene: TRBV12-3/TRBV12-4
abundance: -
j_gene: TRBJ2-5
d_gene: -
CDR3aa: CASSLAPYRRQETQYF
CDR3nt: TGTGCCAGCAGTTTAGCCCCATACAGGCGACAAGAGACCCAGTACTTC

v_gene: TRBV29-1
abundance: few
j_gene: TRBJ2-7
d_gene: -
CDR3aa: CSVAPDTTDYEQYF
CDR3nt: TGCAGCGTGGCCCCGGACACTACTGACTACGAGCAGTACTTC

v_gene: TRBV27
abundance: many
j_gene: TRBJ2-7
d_gene: TRBD2
CDR3aa: CASSFGLAATYEQYF
CDR3nt: TGTGCCAGCAGTTTCGGACTAGCGGCCACCTACGAGCAGTACTTC

v_gene: TRBV5-1
abundance: few
j_gene: TRBJ2-6
d_gene: -
CDR3aa: CASSLVIGRGSGANVLTF
CDR3nt: TGCGCCAGCAGCTTGGTAATCGGCAGAGGATCTGGGGCCAACGTCCTGACTTTC

v_gene: TRBV12-3/TRBV12-4
abundance: many
j_gene: TRBJ2-1
d_gene: TRBD1
CDR3aa: CASRMTGGSYNEQFF
CDR3nt: TGTGCCAGCAGGATGACAGGGGGATCCTACAATGAGCAGTTCTTC

v_gene: TRBV21-1
abundance: -
j_gene: TRBJ2-7
d_gene: -
CDR3aa: CASPRERGLRSYEQYF
CDR3nt: TGTGCCAGCCCCAGGGAACGGGGACTACGCTCCTACGAGCAGTACTTC

v_gene: TRBV5-1
abundance: many
j_gene: TRBJ2-5
d_gene: -
CDR3aa: CASSRFSNVAPQETQYF
CDR3nt: TGCGCCAGCAGCCGCTTTTCTAACGTAGCCCCCCAAGAGACCCAGTACTTC

v_gene: TRBV12-3/TRBV12-4
abundance: few
j_gene: TRBJ2-7
d_gene: -
CDR3aa: CASTNLEPSSSYEQYF
CDR3nt: TGTGCCAGCACTAATCTTGAGCCTTCCTCCTCCTACGAGCAGTACTTC

v_gene: TRBV10-3
abundance: many
j_gene: TRBJ2-7
d_gene: -
CDR3aa: CAISESISSYEQYF
CDR3nt: TGTGCCATCAGTGAGTCGATCAGCTCCTACGAGCAGTACTTC

v_gene: TRBV10-3
abundance: -
j_gene: TRBJ1-1
d_gene: -
CDR3aa: CAISDPGGRTEAFF
CDR3nt: TGTGCCATCAGTGACCCCGGGGGACGAACTGAAGCTTTCTTT

v_gene: TRBV20-1
abundance: -
j_gene: TRBJ2-1
d_gene: TRBD2
CDR3aa: CSAPGLAGGPLTYNEQFF
CDR3nt: TGCAGTGCCCCGGGACTAGCGGGGGGCCCCCTGACCTACAATGAGCAGTTCTTC

v_gene: TRBV7-2
abundance: few
j_gene: TRBJ2-1
d_gene: -
CDR3aa: CASSGGVYNEQFF
CDR3nt: TGTGCCAGCAGCGGCGGGGTCTACAATGAGCAGTTCTTC

v_gene: TRBV4-2
abundance: few
j_gene: TRBJ2-1
d_gene: -
CDR3aa: CASSQRDGTYNEQFF
CDR3nt: TGTGCCAGCAGCCAAAGAGACGGAACCTACAATGAGCAGTTCTTC

v_gene: TRBV6-1
abundance: -
j_gene: TRBJ2-7
d_gene: -
CDR3aa: CASSSPRSGTSYEQYF
CDR3nt: TGTGCCAGCAGCTCCCCCAGGTCAGGGACCTCCTACGAGCAGTACTTC

v_gene: TRBV27
abundance: few
j_gene: TRBJ2-7
d_gene: TRBD2
CDR3aa: CASSFFGTSLSEQYF
CDR3nt: TGTGCCAGCAGTTTTTTCGGGACTAGCCTTTCCGAGCAGTACTTC

v_gene: TRBV7-9
abundance: many
j_gene: TRBJ1-1
d_gene: TRBD1
CDR3aa: CASSLQPHWDRNTEAFF
CDR3nt: TGTGCCAGCAGCTTACAACCCCACTGGGACAGGAACACTGAAGCTTTCTTT

v_gene: TRBV12-3/TRBV12-4
abundance: many
j_gene: TRBJ2-3
d_gene: -
CDR3aa: CASSRDHNTDTQYF
CDR3nt: TGTGCCAGCAGCCGAGACCATAACACAGATACGCAGTATTTT

v_gene: TRBV24-1
abundance: many
j_gene: TRBJ2-1
d_gene: TRBD2
CDR3aa: CATSDVTSGRRNEQFF
CDR3nt: TGTGCCACCAGTGACGTAACTAGCGGGAGAAGAAATGAGCAGTTCTTC

v_gene: TRBV20-1
abundance: many
j_gene: TRBJ2-7
d_gene: -
CDR3aa: CSAKTWYEQYF
CDR3nt: TGCAGTGCTAAGACTTGGTACGAGCAGTACTTC

v_gene: TRBV7-8
abundance: -
j_gene: TRBJ2-7
d_gene: TRBD2
CDR3aa: CASSTGTSGRLQYF
CDR3nt: TGTGCCAGCAGCACCGGGACTAGCGGGAGGCTGCAGTACTTC

v_gene: TRBV29-1
abundance: -
j_gene: TRBJ2-5
d_gene: -
CDR3aa: CSAKIAGQEETQYF
CDR3nt: TGCAGCGCCAAAATCGCCGGACAAGAAGAGACCCAGTACTTC

v_gene: TRBV6-1
abundance: many
j_gene: TRBJ2-3
d_gene: TRBD2
CDR3aa: CASQSILARMTDTQYF
CDR3nt: TGTGCCAGTCAGAGTATACTAGCGCGGATGACAGATACGCAGTATTTT

v_gene: TRBV5-1
abundance: -
j_gene: TRBJ2-7
d_gene: TRBD2
CDR3aa: CASSDPGTSILYEQYF
CDR3nt: TGCGCCAGCAGCGACCCGGGGACTAGCATCCTCTACGAGCAGTACTTC

v_gene: TRBV12-3/TRBV12-4
abundance: -
j_gene: TRBJ2-7
d_gene: -
CDR3aa: CASSFAPYEQYF
CDR3nt: TGTGCCAGCAGTTTTGCGCCCTACGAGCAGTACTTC

v_gene: TRBV24-1
abundance: -
j_gene: TRBJ2-1
d_gene: TRBD2
CDR3aa: CATSPRTGITSGNNEQFF
CDR3nt: TGTGCCACCAGCCCGCGGACAGGGATAACTAGCGGGAACAATGAGCAGTTCTTC

v_gene: TRBV19
abundance: few
j_gene: TRBJ2-5
d_gene: -
CDR3aa: CASSTGRGRNQETQYF
CDR3nt: TGTGCCAGTAGCACAGGGCGGGGACGGAACCAAGAGACCCAGTACTTC

v_gene: TRBV30
abundance: -
j_gene: TRBJ2-2
d_gene: TRBD1
CDR3aa: CAWKPGQDTGELFF
CDR3nt: TGTGCCTGGAAACCGGGACAGGACACCGGGGAGCTGTTTTTT

v_gene: TRBV5-4
abundance: -
j_gene: TRBJ1-6
d_gene: TRBD1
CDR3aa: CASSTGQGPNSPLHF
CDR3nt: TGTGCCAGCAGCACTGGACAGGGGCCAAATTCACCCCTCCACTTT

v_gene: TRBV7-8
abundance: many
j_gene: TRBJ2-2
d_gene: -
CDR3aa: CASSSDDLAPGELFF
CDR3nt: TGTGCCAGCAGCTCCGACGATCTCGCGCCCGGGGAGCTGTTTTTT

v_gene: TRBV5-1
abundance: many
j_gene: TRBJ1-1
d_gene: -
CDR3aa: CASSLAAISDTEAFF
CDR3nt: TGCGCCAGCAGCTTGGCCGCGATAAGTGACACTGAAGCTTTCTTT

v_gene: TRBV4-3
abundance: -
j_gene: TRBJ2-5
d_gene: TRBD1
CDR3aa: CASSRTGSVETQYF
CDR3nt: TGCGCCAGCAGCCGGACAGGGAGCGTGGAGACCCAGTACTTC

v_gene: TRBV6-1
abundance: few
j_gene: TRBJ1-1
d_gene: -
CDR3aa: CASSAGAEAFF
CDR3nt: TGTGCCAGCAGTGCGGGGGCTGAAGCTTTCTTT

v_gene: TRBV4-3
abundance: many
j_gene: TRBJ2-3
d_gene: TRBD2
CDR3aa: CASSQDPAGEPDTQYF
CDR3nt: TGCGCCAGCAGCCAAGATCCAGCGGGAGAACCAGATACGCAGTATTTT

v_gene: TRBV3-1
abundance: -
j_gene: TRBJ2-7
d_gene: TRBD1
CDR3aa: CASSPLLLGTGGYEQYF
CDR3nt: TGTGCCAGCAGCCCTCTCCTCCTCGGGACAGGGGGCTACGAGCAGTACTTC

v_gene: TRBV7-8
abundance: few
j_gene: TRBJ2-3
d_gene: TRBD2
CDR3aa: CASSLDRRGSTDTQYF
CDR3nt: TGTGCCAGCAGCTTAGATCGGCGGGGGAGCACAGATACGCAGTATTTT